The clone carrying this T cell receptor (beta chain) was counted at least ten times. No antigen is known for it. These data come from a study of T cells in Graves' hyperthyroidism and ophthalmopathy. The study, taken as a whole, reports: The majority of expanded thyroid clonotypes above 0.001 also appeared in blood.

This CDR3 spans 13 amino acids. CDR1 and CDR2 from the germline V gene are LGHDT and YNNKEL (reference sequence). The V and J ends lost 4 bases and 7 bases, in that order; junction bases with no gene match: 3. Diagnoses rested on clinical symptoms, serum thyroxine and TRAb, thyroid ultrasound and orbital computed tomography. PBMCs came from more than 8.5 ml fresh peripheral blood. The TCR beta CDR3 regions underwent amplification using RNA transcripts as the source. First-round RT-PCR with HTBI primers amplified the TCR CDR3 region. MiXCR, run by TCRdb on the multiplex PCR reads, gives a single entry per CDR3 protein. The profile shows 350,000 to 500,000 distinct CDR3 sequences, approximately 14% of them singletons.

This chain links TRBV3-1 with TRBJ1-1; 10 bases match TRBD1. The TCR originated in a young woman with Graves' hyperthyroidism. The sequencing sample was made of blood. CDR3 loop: CASSPGQGDEAFF. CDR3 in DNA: TGTGCCAGCAGCCCCGGACAGGGGGATGAAGCTTTCTTT.